This TCR beta chain derives from a study of blood T cell repertoires in COVID-19 (dated by TCRdb to 2020 to 2022). In terms of the full investigation: Samples from collaborators originated in the United States, Italy and Spain and spanned both the acute and convalescent phases of COVID-19. The prospective study material was composed of cDNA or gDNA derived from T cells, B-cell-depleted T cells, or PBMCs. Deeply sampled blood TCRbeta repertoires from subjects exposed to, actively infected with, or recovered from COVID-19 were included in the dataset. The repertoires were released in a freely available public database intended as a resource for research on the immune response to SARS-CoV-2. The samples were drawn from two sources: the first 160 participants of the ongoing ImmuneRACE study, and approximately 1,300 subjects contributed by 6 global collaborators. Nearly every sample came with metadata listing a de-identified subject ID, COVID-19 status, age in years and sex. HLA class I and class II types, where available, came from metadata supplied by the sample provider rather than from assay-based typing. Broad study findings and their caveats: The amount of clinical and demographic metadata varied by source and participant and was provided uncurated.

Enrolling through a virtual design, the prospective study's participants ranged in age from roughly 18 to 89 years and lived across roughly 23 United States geographic areas. In the prospective study, participants were assigned to cohorts based on the clinical history participants reported in a screening survey and a study questionnaire. ImmuneRACE Cohort 3 recovered participants were defined by two consecutive negative NP/OP PCR tests, healthcare professional clearance, or symptom resolution. In the prospective study, whole blood, serum and a nasopharyngeal or oropharyngeal swab were collected from each participant by mobile phlebotomists. Prospective study participants could optionally give additional blood draws and questionnaires over an approximately 2-month period. Blood samples from the prospective study were shipped frozen or at room temperature prior to DNA extraction. TCRbeta CDR3 regions were amplified from genomic DNA by means of the immunoSEQ Assay, a bias-controlled multiplex PCR. For the original study's pipeline: The number of nucleated cells in each sample was estimated from the amplification of reference gene primers within the assay. To quantify the absolute abundance of each unique TCRbeta CDR3 rearrangement, sequence reads were collapsed and filtered. For each sample, productive Simpson clonality was calculated as the square root of Simpson's diversity index across productive rearrangements. Entries here come from immuneACCESS through TCRdb and include only in-frame sequences with V and J called. Some clones fail to appear in such tables; in the studies checked, an unresolved V gene covers under half of the shortfall, and the cause of the remainder is unknown. V, J and clone size were drawn from that table, and D and trimming were deduced from the DNA. The sample records approximately 300,000 clones, around 90% of which are singletons. The ten biggest clones cover 5% to 5.5% of the sample.

Measured from the cysteine to the phenylalanine, the CDR3 is 17 residues long. Of all the DNA, just the CDR3 is kept, 51 bases in frame from base 1. Deletion took 9 bases off V and 0 bases off J, with a span of 20 bases between the germline ends. CDR1 and CDR2, per the germline V gene (reference sequence), are LNHDA and SQIVND. This clone was seen a handful of times. Its antigen is not yet known. No much larger clonotype is one base removed from it; base qualities were not supplied. The chain was built from TRBV19 and TRBJ2-2; the D gene is perhaps TRBD2, on 5 matching bases. The sequenced sample consisted of PBMCs or T cells enriched from blood (not recorded which). This clonotype was sampled from a man in his 60s who had recovered from COVID-19. The sequenced DNA: TGTGCCAGCCAAAGGGAGACAATACTCGCGAACACCGGGGAGCTGTTTTTT. Translation gives CASQRETILANTGELFF.